The rows below give T cell receptor gamma chains drawn from one sample of a study of Vδ1+ human thymocytes. TCRdb fed the multiplex PCR reads into CATT to redo clone calling. The table lists 36,000 or so gamma-chain clones, around 20% of them singletons. Sequencing was done on a sample of Vdelta1+ gamma-delta thymocytes from the thymus. These receptors were taken from a girl less than two years old who had congenital heart surgery. Both conserved end residues are part of each CDR3. Part of the rows lack a size; the others show once, few, many or a class for expanded clones.

>TRGV8|TRGJ1/TRGJ2|few
TGTGCCACCTGGGATAGGTTTTATAAGAAACTCTTT
CATWDRFYKKLF
>TRGV3|TRGJ1/TRGJ2|-
TGTGCCACCTGGGACAGGGTGGGGAAACTCTTT
CATWDRVGKLF
>TRGV9|TRGJ1/TRGJ2|-
TGTGCCTTGTGGGAGCCGAACACGAATTATTATAAGAAACTCTTT
CALWEPNTNYYKKLF
>TRGV8|TRGJ1/TRGJ2|few
TGTGCCACCTGGGTTTATTATTATAAGAAACTCTTT
CATWVYYYKKLF
>TRGV2|TRGJ1/TRGJ2|-
TGTGCCACCTGGGACGGCTATGGGAAACTCTTT
CATWDGYGKLF
>TRGV9|TRGJ1/TRGJ2|few
TGTGCCTTGTGGGAGGTGCAACAGGGTTATAAGAAACTCTTT
CALWEVQQGYKKLF
>TRGV8|TRGJ1/TRGJ2|few
TGTGCCACCTGGGATCCGAATTGGTATAAGAAACTCTTT
CATWDPNWYKKLF
>TRGV5P|TRGJ1/TRGJ2|few
TGTGCCACCTGGGGCCGTTCCCCTTATTATAAGAAACTCTTT
CATWGRSPYYKKLF
>TRGV3|TRGJ1/TRGJ2|many
TGTGCCACCTGGGACAACAATTATAAGAAACTCTTT
CATWDNNYKKLF
>TRGV2|TRGJP2|-
TGTGCCACCTGGGATGCTTGGTTGAGTGATTGGATCAAGACGTTT
CATWDAWLSDWIKTF
>TRGV2|TRGJ1/TRGJ2|-
TGTGCCACCTGGGACGGGCGGGCTGTAGGGTGGCTCTTT
CATWDGRAVGWLF
>TRGV4|TRGJ1/TRGJ2|-
TGTGCCACCTGGGGCGCCAATTATTATAAGAAACTCTTT
CATWGANYYKKLF
>TRGV8|TRGJ1/TRGJ2|-
TGTGCCACCTGGGATTCCCGCTTCGGGGAGAAACTCTTT
CATWDSRFGEKLF
>TRGV9|TRGJP2|few
TGTGCCTTGTGGGAGGTCCAGCTTGGGATCAAGACGTTT
CALWEVQLGIKTF
>TRGV2|TRGJ1/TRGJ2|-
TGTGCCACCTGGGACGGGGAAGATAAGAAACTCTTT
CATWDGEDKKLF
>TRGV4|TRGJ1/TRGJ2|-
TGTGCCACCCGGGATGGGTCGTCGAAACTCTTT
CATRDGSSKLF
>TRGV2|TRGJP2|medium-sized
TGTGCCACCTGGGACGGAGATTGGATCAAGACGTTT
CATWDGDWIKTF
>TRGV3|TRGJ1/TRGJ2|-
TGTGCCACCTGGGACGGTTGGATTGCGAAACTCTTT
CATWDGWIAKLF